This T cell receptor (beta chain) derives from a study of T cells after yellow fever vaccination. Study overall: Fractions of low cell number were prepared using SMART-Seq v4 Ultra Low Input.

Universal primer sites and UMIs were introduced during 5'RACE template-switching synthesis of TCR cDNA. TCRdb passed the 5' RACE reads through MiXCR, listing each CDR3 protein once. The sample records under 300,000 distinct CDR3 sequences, over 10% being singletons. Germline V gene sequence: CDR1 SGHNT, CDR2 YYREEE (reference sequence). The J segment lost 5 bases and the V segment lost 3 bases, leaving 12 bases of the junction unmatched. The length of the CDR3 is 16 residues. Turning to this clonotype: Its antigen is currently unknown.

Whole-study findings and limits: Of the clonotypes, a small share occurred in both CD4 and CD8 compartments.

This receptor was taken from a man aged 25 to 45 who received the YFV17D yellow fever vaccine. The sample in question was CD4+ T cells sorted from PBMCs, obtained 45 days after the yellow fever booster vaccination. This chain joins TRBV5-4 and TRBJ2-5; 8 bases are shared with TRBD1. CDR3 sequence reads: CASSSQGARGWETQYF. The CDR3 DNA reads as TGTGCCAGCAGCTCGCAGGGGGCGCGGGGCTGGGAGACCCAGTACTTC.